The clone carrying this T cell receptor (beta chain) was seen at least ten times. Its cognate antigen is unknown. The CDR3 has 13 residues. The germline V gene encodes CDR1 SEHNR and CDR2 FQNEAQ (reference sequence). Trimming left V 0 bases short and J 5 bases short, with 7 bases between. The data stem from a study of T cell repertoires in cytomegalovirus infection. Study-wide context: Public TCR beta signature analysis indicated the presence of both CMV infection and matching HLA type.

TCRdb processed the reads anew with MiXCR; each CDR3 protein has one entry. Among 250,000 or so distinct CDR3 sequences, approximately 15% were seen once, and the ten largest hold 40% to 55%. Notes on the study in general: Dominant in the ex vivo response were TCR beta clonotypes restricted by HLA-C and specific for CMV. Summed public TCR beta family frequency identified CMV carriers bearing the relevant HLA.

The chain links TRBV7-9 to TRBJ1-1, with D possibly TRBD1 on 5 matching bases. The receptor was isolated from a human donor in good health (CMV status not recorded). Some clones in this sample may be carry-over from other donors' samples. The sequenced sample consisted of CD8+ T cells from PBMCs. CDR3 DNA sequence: TGTGCCAGCAGCTTAGCAGGGGCTACTGAAGCTTTCTTT. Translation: CASSLAGATEAFF.